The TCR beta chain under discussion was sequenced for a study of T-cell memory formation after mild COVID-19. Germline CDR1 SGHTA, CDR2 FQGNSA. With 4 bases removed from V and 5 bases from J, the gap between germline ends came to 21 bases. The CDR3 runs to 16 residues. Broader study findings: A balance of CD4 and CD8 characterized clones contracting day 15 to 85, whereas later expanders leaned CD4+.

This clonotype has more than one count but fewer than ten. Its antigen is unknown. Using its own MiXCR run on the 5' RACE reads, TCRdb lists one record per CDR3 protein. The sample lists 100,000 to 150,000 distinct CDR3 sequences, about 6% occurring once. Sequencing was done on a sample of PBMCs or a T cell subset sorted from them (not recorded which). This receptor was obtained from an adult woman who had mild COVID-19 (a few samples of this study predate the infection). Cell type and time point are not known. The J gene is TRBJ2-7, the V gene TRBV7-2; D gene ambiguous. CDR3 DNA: TGTGCCAGCAGCTGGCCGCCAGGCAGCGCCGGCCACGAGCAGTACTTC. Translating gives CASSWPPGSAGHEQYF. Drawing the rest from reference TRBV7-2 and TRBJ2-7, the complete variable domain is GAGVSQSPSNKVTEKGKDVELRCDPISGHTALYWYRQSLGQGLEFLIYFQGNSAPDKSGLPSDRFSAERTGGSVSTLTIQRTQQEDSAVYLCASSWPPGSAGHEQYFGPGTRLTVT.